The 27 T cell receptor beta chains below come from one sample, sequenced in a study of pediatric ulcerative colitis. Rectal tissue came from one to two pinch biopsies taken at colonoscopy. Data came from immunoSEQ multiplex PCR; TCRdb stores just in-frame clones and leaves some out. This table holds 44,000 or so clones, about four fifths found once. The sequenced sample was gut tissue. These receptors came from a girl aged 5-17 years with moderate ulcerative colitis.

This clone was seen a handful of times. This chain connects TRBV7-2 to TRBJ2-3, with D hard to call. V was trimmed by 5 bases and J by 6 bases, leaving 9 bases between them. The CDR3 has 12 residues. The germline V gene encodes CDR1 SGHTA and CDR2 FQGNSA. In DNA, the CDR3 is TGTGCCAGCAGCCGCTTTTGGGATACGCAGTATTTT. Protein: CASSRFWDTQYF.

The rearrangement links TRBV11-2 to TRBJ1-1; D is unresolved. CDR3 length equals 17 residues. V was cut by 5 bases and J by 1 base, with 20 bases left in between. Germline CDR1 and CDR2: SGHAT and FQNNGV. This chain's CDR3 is CASSDKGPLWGNTEAFF. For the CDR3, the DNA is TGTGCCAGCAGCGATAAAGGGCCCCTTTGGGGGAACACTGAAGCTTTCTTT. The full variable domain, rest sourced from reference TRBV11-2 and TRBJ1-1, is EAGVAQSPRYKIIEKRQSVAFWCNPISGHATLYWYQQILGQGPKLLIQFQNNGVVDDSQLPKDRFSAERLKGVDSTLKIQPAKLEDSAVYLCASSDKGPLWGNTEAFFGQGTRLTVV.

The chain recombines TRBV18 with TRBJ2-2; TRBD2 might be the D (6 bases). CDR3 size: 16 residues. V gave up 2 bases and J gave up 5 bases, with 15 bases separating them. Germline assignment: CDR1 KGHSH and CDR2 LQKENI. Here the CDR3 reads CASSPSRPGDTGELFF. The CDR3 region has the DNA TGTGCCAGCTCACCATCTCGGCCGGGGGATACCGGGGAGCTGTTTTTT.

The CDR3 region is CASINSGNYEQYF. CDR3 DNA: TGTGCCAGCATCAATAGCGGAAACTACGAGCAGTACTTC. The rearrangement uses TRBV28 and TRBJ2-7; D is possibly TRBD2 (6 bases). The CDR3 spans 13 residues. Per germline, CDR1 MDHEN and CDR2 SYDVKM. The V and J ends lost 7 bases and 3 bases respectively, with 13 bases between them.

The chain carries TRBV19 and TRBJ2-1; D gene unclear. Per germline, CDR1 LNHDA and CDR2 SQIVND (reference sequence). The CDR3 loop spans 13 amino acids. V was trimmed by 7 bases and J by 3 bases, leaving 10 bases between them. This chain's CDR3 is CASTTRYYNEQFF. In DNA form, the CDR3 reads TGTGCCAGTACCACAAGGTACTACAATGAGCAGTTCTTC.

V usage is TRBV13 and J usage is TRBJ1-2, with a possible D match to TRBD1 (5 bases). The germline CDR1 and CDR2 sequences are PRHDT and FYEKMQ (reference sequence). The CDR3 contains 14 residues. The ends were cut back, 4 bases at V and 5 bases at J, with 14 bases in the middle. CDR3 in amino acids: CASSSWQGGYGYTF. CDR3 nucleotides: TGTGCCAGCAGCTCCTGGCAGGGAGGGTATGGCTACACCTTC.

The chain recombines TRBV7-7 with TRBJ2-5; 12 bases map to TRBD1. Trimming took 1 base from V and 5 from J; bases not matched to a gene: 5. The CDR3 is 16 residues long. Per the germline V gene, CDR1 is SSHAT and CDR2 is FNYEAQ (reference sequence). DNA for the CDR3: TGTGCCAGCAGCTTAGGGGGACAGGGGGCGCGGGAGACCCAGTACTTC. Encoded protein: CASSLGGQGARETQYF.

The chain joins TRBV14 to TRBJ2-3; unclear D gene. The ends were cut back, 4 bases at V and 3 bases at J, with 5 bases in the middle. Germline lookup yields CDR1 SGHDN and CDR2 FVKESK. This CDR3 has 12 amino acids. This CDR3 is CASSPWTDTQYF. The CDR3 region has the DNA TGTGCCAGCAGCCCGTGGACAGATACGCAGTATTTT.

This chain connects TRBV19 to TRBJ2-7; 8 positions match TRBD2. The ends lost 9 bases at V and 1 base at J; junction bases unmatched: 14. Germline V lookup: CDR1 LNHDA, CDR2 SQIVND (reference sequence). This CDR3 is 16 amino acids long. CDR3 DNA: TGTGCCAGGAAAGATCCCGCTAGCGGGCATTCCTACGAGCAGTACTTC. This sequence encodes CARKDPASGHSYEQYF.

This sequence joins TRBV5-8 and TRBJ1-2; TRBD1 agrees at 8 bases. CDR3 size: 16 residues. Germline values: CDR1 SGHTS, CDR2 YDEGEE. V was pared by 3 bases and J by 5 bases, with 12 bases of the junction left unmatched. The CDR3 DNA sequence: TGTGCCAGCAGCTATGGACAGGGAATGAGGAAATATGGCTACACCTTC. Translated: CASSYGQGMRKYGYTF.

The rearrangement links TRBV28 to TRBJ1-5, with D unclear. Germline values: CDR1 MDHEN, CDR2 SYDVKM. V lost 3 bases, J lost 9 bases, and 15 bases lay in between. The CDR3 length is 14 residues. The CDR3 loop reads CASSLRHGRGPQHF. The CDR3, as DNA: TGTGCCAGCAGTTTGAGGCACGGTCGGGGGCCCCAGCATTTT.

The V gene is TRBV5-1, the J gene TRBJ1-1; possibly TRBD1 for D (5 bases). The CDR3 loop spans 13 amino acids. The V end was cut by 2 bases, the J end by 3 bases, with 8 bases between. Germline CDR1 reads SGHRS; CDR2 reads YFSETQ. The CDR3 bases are TGCGCCAGCAGCTTAGGAGGGGACACTGAAGCTTTCTTT. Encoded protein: CASSLGGDTEAFF.

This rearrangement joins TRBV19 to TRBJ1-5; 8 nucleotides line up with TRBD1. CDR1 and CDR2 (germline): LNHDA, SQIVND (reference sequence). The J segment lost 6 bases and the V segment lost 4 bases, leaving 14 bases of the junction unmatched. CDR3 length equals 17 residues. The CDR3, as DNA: TGTGCCAGTAGTACGCTATTCGACAGGGGTCTTTCTCAGCCCCAGCATTTT. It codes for CASSTLFDRGLSQPQHF.

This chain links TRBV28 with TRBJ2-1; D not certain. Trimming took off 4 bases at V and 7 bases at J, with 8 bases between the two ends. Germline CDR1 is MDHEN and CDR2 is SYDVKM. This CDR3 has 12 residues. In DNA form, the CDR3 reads TGTGCCAGCAGTTCAGAAGTGAATGAGCAGTTCTTC. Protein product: CASSSEVNEQFF. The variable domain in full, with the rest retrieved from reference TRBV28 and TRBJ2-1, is DVKVTQSSRYLVKRTGEKVFLECVQDMDHENMFWYRQDPGLGLRLIYFSYDVKMKEKGDIPEGYSVSREKKERFSLILESASTNQTSMYLCASSSEVNEQFFGPGTRLTVL.

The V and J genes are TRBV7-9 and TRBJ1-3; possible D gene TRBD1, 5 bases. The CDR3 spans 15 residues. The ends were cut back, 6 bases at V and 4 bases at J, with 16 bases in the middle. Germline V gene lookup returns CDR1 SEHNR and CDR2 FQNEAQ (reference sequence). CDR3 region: CASSQDGRAGNTIYF. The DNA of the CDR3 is TGTGCCAGCAGTCAGGACGGCAGGGCGGGAAACACCATATATTTT.

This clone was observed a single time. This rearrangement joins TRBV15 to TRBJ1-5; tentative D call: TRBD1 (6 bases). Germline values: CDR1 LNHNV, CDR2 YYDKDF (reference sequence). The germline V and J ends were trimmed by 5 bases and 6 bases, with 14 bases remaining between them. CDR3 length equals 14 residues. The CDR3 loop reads CATSRRRGSQPQHF. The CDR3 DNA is TGTGCCACCAGCCGCCGTAGGGGGTCTCAGCCCCAGCATTTT.

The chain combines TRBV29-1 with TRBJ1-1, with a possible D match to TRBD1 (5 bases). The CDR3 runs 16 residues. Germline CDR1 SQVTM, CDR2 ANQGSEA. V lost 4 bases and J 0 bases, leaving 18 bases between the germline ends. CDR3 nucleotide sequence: TGCAGCGTTGTATGGGGGAAGGCTGGCTTGAACACTGAAGCTTTCTTT. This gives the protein CSVVWGKAGLNTEAFF.

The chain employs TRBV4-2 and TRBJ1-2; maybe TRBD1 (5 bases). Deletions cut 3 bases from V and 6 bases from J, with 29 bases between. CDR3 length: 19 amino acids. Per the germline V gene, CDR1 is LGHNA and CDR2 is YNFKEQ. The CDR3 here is CASSQPYTEHLPSGDGYTF. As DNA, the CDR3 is TGTGCCAGCAGCCAGCCATACACAGAACACCTCCCCTCGGGGGATGGCTACACCTTC.

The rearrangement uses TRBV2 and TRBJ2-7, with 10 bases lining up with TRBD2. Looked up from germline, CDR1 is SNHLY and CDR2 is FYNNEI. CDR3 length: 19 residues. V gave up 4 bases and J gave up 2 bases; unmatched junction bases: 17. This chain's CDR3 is CASSARGLAGGRDAYEQYF. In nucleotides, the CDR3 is TGTGCCAGCAGTGCCCGGGGATTAGCGGGAGGCCGGGATGCCTACGAGCAGTACTTC.

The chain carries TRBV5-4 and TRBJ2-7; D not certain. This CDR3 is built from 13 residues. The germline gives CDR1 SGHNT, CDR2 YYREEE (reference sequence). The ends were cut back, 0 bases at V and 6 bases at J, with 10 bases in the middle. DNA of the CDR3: TGTGCCAGCAGCTTGGATCGATCGTCCGAGCAGTACTTC. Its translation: CASSLDRSSEQYF.

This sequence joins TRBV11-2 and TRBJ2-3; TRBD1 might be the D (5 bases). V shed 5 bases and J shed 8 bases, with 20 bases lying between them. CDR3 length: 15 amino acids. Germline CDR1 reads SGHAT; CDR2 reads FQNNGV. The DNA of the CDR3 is TGTGCCAGCAGCCTTGTAGCAAGGGGCTGGGGTACGCAGTATTTT. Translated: CASSLVARGWGTQYF.

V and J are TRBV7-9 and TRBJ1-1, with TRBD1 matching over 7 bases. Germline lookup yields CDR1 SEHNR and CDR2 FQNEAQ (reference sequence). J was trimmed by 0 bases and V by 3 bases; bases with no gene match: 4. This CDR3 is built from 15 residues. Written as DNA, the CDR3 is TGTGCCAGCAGCTTGGGACAGCTACTGAACACTGAAGCTTTCTTT. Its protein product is CASSLGQLLNTEAFF. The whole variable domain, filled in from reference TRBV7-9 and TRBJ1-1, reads DTGVSQNPRHKITKRGQNVTFRCDPISEHNRLYWYRQTLGQGPEFLTYFQNEAQLEKSRLLSDRFSAERPKGSFSTLEIQRTEQGDSAMYLCASSLGQLLNTEAFFGQGTRLTVV.

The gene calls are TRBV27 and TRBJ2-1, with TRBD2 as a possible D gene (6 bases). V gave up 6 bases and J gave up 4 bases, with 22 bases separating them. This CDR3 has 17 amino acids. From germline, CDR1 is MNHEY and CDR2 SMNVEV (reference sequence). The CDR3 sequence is CASRTTREAAEYNEQFF. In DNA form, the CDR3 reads TGTGCCAGCAGAACAACTAGGGAGGCGGCGGAATACAATGAGCAGTTCTTC.

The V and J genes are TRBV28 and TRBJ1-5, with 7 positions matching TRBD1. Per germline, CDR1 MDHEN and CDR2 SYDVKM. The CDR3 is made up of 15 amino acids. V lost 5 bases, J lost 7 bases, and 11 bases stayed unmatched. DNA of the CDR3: TGTGCCAGCAGTGCCGGGGGGGACAGCCAACAGCCCCAGCATTTT. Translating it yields CASSAGGDSQQPQHF.

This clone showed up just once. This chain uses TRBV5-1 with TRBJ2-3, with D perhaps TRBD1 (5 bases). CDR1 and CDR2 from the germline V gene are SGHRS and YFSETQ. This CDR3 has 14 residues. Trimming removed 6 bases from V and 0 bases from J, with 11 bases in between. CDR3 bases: TGCGCCAGCAACGAGGACACTAGCACAGATACGCAGTATTTT. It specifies CASNEDTSTDTQYF.

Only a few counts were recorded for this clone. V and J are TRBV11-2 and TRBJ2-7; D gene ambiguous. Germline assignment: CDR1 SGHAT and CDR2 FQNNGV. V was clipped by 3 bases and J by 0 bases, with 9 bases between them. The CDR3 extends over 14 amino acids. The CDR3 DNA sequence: TGTGCCAGCAGCTTTGTCCACCGCTCCTACGAGCAGTACTTC. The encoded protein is CASSFVHRSYEQYF.

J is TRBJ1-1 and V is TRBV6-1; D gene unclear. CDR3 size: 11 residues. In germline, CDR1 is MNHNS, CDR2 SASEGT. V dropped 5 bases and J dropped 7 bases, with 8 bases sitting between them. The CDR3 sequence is CASSSPIEAFF. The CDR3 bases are TGTGCCAGCAGTTCCCCGATTGAAGCTTTCTTT.